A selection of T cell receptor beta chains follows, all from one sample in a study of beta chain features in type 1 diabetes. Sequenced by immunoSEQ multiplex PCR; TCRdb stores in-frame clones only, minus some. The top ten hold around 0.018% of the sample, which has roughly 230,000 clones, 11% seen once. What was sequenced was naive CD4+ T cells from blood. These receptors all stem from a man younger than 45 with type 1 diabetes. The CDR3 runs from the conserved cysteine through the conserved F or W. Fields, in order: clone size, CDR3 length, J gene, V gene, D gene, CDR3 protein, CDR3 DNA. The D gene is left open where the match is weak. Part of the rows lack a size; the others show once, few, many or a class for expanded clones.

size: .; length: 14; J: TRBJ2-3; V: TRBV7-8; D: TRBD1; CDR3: CASSYDRGRDTQYF; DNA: TGTGCCAGCAGCTACGACAGGGGGCGAGATACGCAGTATTTT
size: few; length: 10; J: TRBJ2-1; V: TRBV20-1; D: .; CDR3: CSGGLGEQFF; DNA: TGCAGTGGGGGCTTGGGTGAGCAGTTCTTC
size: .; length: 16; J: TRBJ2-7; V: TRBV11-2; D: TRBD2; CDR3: CASSASSGGYSYEQYF; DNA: TGTGCCAGCAGCGCATCTAGCGGGGGGTACTCCTACGAGCAGTACTTC
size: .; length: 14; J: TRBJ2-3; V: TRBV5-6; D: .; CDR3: CASSFGSHTDTQYF; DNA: TGTGCCAGCAGCTTCGGTTCCCACACAGATACGCAGTATTTT
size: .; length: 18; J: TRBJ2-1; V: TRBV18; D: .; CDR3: CASSPLSGGAGSYNEQFF; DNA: TGTGCCAGCTCACCACTCTCCGGCGGCGCGGGTTCCTACAATGAGCAGTTCTTC
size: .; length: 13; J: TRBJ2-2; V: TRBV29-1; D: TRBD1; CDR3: CSAGTANTGELFF; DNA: TGCAGCGCCGGGACAGCGAACACCGGGGAGCTGTTTTTT
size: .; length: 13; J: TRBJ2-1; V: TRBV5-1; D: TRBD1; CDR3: CASSLDRGNEQFF; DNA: TGCGCCAGCAGCTTGGACAGGGGGAATGAGCAGTTCTTC
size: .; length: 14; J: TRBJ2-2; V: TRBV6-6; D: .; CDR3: CASRQDANTGELFF; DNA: TGTGCCAGCAGACAGGACGCGAACACCGGGGAGCTGTTTTTT
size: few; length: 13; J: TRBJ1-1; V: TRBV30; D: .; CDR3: CAWRVVEYTEAFF; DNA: TGTGCCTGGAGGGTCGTAGAGTACACTGAAGCTTTCTTT
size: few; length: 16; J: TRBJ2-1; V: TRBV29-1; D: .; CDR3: CSVQGVRGPSYNEQFF; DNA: TGCAGCGTTCAGGGGGTCCGGGGGCCTTCCTACAATGAGCAGTTCTTC
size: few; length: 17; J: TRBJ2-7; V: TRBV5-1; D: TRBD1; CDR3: CASSRGPRDRNSYEQYF; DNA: TGCGCCAGCAGCAGAGGACCCCGGGACAGAAACTCCTACGAGCAGTACTTC
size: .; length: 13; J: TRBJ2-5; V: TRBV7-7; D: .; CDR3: CASSFGRQETQYF; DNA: TGTGCTAGCAGCTTTGGGAGGCAAGAGACCCAGTACTTC
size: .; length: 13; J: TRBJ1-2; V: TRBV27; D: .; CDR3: CASRQSLGYGYTF; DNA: TGTGCCAGCCGACAGTCCCTCGGCTATGGCTACACCTTC
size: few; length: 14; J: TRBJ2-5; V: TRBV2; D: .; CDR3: CASSAGTMQETQYF; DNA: TGTGCCAGCAGTGCAGGGACAATGCAAGAGACCCAGTACTTC
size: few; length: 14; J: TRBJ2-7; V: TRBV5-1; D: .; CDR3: CASSRGSTSYEQYF; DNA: TGCGCCAGCAGTCGGGGATCGACCTCCTACGAGCAGTACTTC
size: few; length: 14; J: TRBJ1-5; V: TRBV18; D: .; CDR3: CASSPPNTGKAQHF; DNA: TGTGCCAGCTCACCACCAAATACAGGCAAGGCCCAGCATTTT
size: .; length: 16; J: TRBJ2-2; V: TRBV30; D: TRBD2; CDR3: CAWSPAAGAHTGELFF; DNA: TGTGCCTGGTCCCCCGCAGCGGGGGCGCACACCGGGGAGCTGTTTTTT
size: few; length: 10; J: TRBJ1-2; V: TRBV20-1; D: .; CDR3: CSGGGDGYTF; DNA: TGCAGTGGAGGTGGAGATGGCTACACCTTC
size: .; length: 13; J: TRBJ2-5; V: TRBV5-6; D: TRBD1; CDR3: CASGLDREETQYF; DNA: TGTGCCAGCGGTTTAGACAGGGAAGAGACCCAGTACTTC
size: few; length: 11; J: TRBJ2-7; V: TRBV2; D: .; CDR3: CASTEGYEQYF; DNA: TGTGCCAGCACGGAGGGATACGAGCAGTACTTC
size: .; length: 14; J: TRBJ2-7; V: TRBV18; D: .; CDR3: CASSRDGVTYEQYF; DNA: TGTGCCAGCTCACGTGACGGAGTAACCTACGAGCAGTACTTC
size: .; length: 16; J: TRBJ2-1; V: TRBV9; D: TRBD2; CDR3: CASSVATSGGIYEQFF; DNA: TGTGCCAGCAGCGTAGCTACTAGCGGGGGTATTTATGAGCAGTTCTTC
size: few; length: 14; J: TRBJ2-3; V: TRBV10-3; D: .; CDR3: CAISEWDSSDTQYF; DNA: TGTGCCATCAGTGAGTGGGACTCCTCAGATACGCAGTATTTT
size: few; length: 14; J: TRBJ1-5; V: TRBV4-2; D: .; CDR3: CASSQDPSNQPQHF; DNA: TGTGCCAGCAGCCAAGATCCGAGCAATCAGCCCCAGCATTTT
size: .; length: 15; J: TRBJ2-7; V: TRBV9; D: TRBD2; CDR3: CASSNRASGSYEQYF; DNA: TGTGCCAGCAGCAATCGGGCTAGCGGATCCTACGAGCAGTACTTC
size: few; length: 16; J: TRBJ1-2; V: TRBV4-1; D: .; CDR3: CASSQDRFAAAYGYTF; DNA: TGCGCCAGCAGCCAAGATAGGTTTGCGGCAGCCTATGGCTACACCTTC
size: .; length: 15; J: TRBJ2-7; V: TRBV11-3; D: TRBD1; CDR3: CASSAGQGSTYEQYF; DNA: TGTGCCAGCAGCGCGGGACAGGGCTCGACCTACGAGCAGTACTTC
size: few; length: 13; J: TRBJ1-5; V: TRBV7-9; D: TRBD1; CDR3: CASSSDRDQPQHF; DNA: TGTGCCAGCAGCTCGGACAGGGACCAGCCCCAGCATTTT
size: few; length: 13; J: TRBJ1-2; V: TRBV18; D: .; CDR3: CASSPGPREGYTF; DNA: TGTGCCAGCTCACCAGGGCCCAGAGAGGGCTACACCTTC